The 18 T cell receptor beta chains below come from one sample, sequenced in a study of blood T cells in healthy people across ages. For the second PCR, which ran for about 7 to 11 cycles, a sample-barcoded 5' primer and a J-beta primer mix were used. TCRdb processed the 5' RACE reads anew with MiXCR; each CDR3 protein has one entry. Among about 940,000 distinct CDR3 sequences, 40% to 60% were seen once, and the ten largest hold around an eighth. The sample consisted of blood. These TCRs come from a man aged 30 to 45 in good health.

The rearrangement links TRBV7-2 to TRBJ2-3; D call uncertain. Between the trimmed V and J ends, which lost 0 bases and 4 bases, there was a span of 11 bases. Germline V CDR1 and CDR2: SGHTA, FQGNSA. This CDR3 contains 15 residues. CDR3 residues: CASSLATLSPDTQYF. The DNA for the CDR3 is TGTGCCAGCAGCTTAGCAACTTTGTCCCCAGATACGCAGTATTTT. Using reference TRBV7-2 and TRBJ2-3 for the parts outside the CDR3, the full variable domain is GAGVSQSPSNKVTEKGKDVELRCDPISGHTALYWYRQSLGQGLEFLIYFQGNSAPDKSGLPSDRFSAERTGGSVSTLTIQRTQQEDSAVYLCASSLATLSPDTQYFGPGTRLTVL.

For the CDR3, the DNA is TGCAGTGCTAGAGATCTCTCAGGGCCGGGAGAGACCCAGTACTTC. It is translated as CSARDLSGPGETQYF. J is TRBJ2-5 and V is TRBV20-1, with D perhaps matching TRBD1 (5 bases). Between the trimmed V and J ends, which lost 0 bases and 4 bases, there was a span of 15 bases. The germline gives CDR1 DFQATT, CDR2 SNEGSKA (reference sequence). The CDR3 sequence is 15 residues long.

This clonotype was picked up a small number of times. The chain recombines TRBV15 with TRBJ2-1, with 11 bases fitting TRBD2. V lost 3 bases to trimming and J lost 1 base; unmatched junction nucleotides: 5. CDR3 length: 17 amino acids. Germline V gene sequence: CDR1 LNHNV, CDR2 YYDKDF (reference sequence). The CDR3 nucleotides are TGTGCCACCAGCAGTTCGACTAGCGGGAAGTCCTACAATGAGCAGTTCTTC. It specifies CATSSSTSGKSYNEQFF. The full variable domain, completed using reference TRBV15 and TRBJ2-1, is DAMVIQNPRYQVTQFGKPVTLSCSQTLNHNVMYWYQQKSSQAPKLLFHYYDKDFNNEADTPDNFQSRRPNTSFCFLDIRSPGLGDTAMYLCATSSSTSGKSYNEQFFGPGTRLTVL.

The gene calls are TRBV4-2 and TRBJ2-5, with D perhaps matching TRBD2 (5 bases). V was cut by 0 bases and J by 2 bases, with 10 bases left in between. This CDR3 region has 15 residues. Germline CDR1 and CDR2: LGHNA and YNFKEQ. CDR3 amino acids: CASSQDGGPQETQYF. As DNA, the CDR3 is TGTGCCAGCAGCCAAGACGGCGGGCCACAAGAGACCCAGTACTTC.

The chain has TRBV6-6 and TRBJ2-5; 8 bases fit TRBD1. The V gene's germline CDR1 is MNHNY and CDR2 SVGAGI (reference sequence). The ends lost 5 bases at V and 2 bases at J; junction bases unmatched: 4. The CDR3 length is 14 residues. The CDR3 loop reads CASSTRTGQETQYF. The DNA for the CDR3 is TGTGCCAGCAGTACCCGGACAGGGCAAGAGACCCAGTACTTC.

The CDR3 DNA sequence: TGTGCCAGCAGCCAAGAGGGGGGGCATAATTCACCCCTCCACTTT. It encodes CASSQEGGHNSPLHF. The chain is built from TRBV4-2 and TRBJ1-6; perhaps TRBD1 as D (6 bases). Trimming shortened V by 0 bases and J by 5 bases, and 8 bases separated the two germline ends. The CDR3 runs to 15 residues. Germline CDR1 reads LGHNA; CDR2 reads YNFKEQ.

V is TRBV11-3 and J is TRBJ1-1; TRBD1 might be the D (6 bases). The germline CDR1 and CDR2 sequences are SGHNT and YENEEA. The CDR3 has 14 residues. V shed 8 bases and J shed 4 bases, with 17 bases lying between them. In DNA, the CDR3 is TGTGCCAGCTCGGGGGCCCAGGGCCTCACTGAAGCTTTCTTT. Amino acids: CASSGAQGLTEAFF.

The V gene is TRBV3-1, the J gene TRBJ2-4; the D gene is possibly TRBD2 (5 bases). This CDR3 comprises 14 residues. Germline V CDR1 and CDR2: LGHDT, YNNKEL (reference sequence). V shed 1 base and J shed 7 bases, with 11 bases lying between them. DNA of the CDR3: TGTGCCAGCAGCCAAGGTTTGCCGGGGAACATTCAGTACTTC. Its protein product is CASSQGLPGNIQYF.

This clonotype came up a few times. The chain employs TRBV6-2 or TRBV6-3 and TRBJ2-1; D not certain. This CDR3 spans 17 amino acids. Germline lookup yields CDR1 MNHEY and CDR2 SVGEGT. Trimming left V 1 base short and J 1 base short, with 14 bases between. CDR3 bases: TGTGCCAGCAGTTACTTTCCCCGACTTCCATCCTACAATGAGCAGTTCTTC. This codes for CASSYFPRLPSYNEQFF.

The chain joins TRBV12-3 or TRBV12-4 to TRBJ1-3; tentative D call: TRBD1 (6 bases). The CDR3 has 15 amino acids. The germline V and J ends were trimmed by 6 bases and 0 bases, with 12 bases remaining between them. The CDR3 DNA follows: TGTGCCAGCAGCCACAGGGTCGACTCTGGAAACACCATATATTTT. Protein: CASSHRVDSGNTIYF.

The CDR3 coding sequence is TGCGCCAGCAGCTCTGGCGGGGGGGCTCACACAGATACGCAGTATTTT. As protein: CASSSGGGAHTDTQYF. This chain links TRBV5-1 with TRBJ2-3, with TRBD2 matching over 9 bases. The germline CDR1 and CDR2 sequences are SGHRS and YFSETQ. V lost 3 bases to trimming and J lost 2 bases; unmatched junction nucleotides: 7. There are 16 residues in the CDR3.

The chain couples TRBV10-3 to TRBJ2-4; TRBD2 agrees at 9 bases. Germline CDR1 reads ENHRY; CDR2 reads SYGVKD. V lost 2 bases to trimming and J lost 0 bases; unmatched junction nucleotides: 11. CDR3 length: 19 residues. CDR3 in amino acids: CAISEDGLANQRAKNIQYF. The DNA for the CDR3 is TGTGCCATCAGTGAGGACGGACTAGCGAACCAAAGAGCCAAAAACATTCAGTACTTC.

This clonotype was seen once. The V gene is TRBV12-3 or TRBV12-4, the J gene TRBJ2-1; 10 bases agree with TRBD1. The CDR3 runs to 15 residues. V lost 5 bases, J lost 7 bases, and 8 bases stayed unmatched. This CDR3 is CASSPRDRGGNEQFF. CDR3 nucleotide sequence: TGTGCCAGCAGTCCCCGGGACAGGGGTGGGAATGAGCAGTTCTTC.

This chain uses TRBV29-1 with TRBJ1-2; perhaps TRBD1 as D (5 bases). CDR1 and CDR2 from the germline V gene are SQVTM and ANQGSEA. There are 12 residues in the CDR3. Trimming removed 0 bases at V and 7 bases at J, with 9 bases between. In nucleotides, the CDR3 is TGCAGCGTTGAAGATCTGGGGGTTGGCTACACCTTC. Protein sequence: CSVEDLGVGYTF.

Written as DNA, the CDR3 is TGTGCCAGCAGTTCCCCGACAAGGGGAAGGCACGAGCAGTACTTC. The encoded protein is CASSSPTRGRHEQYF. The chain employs TRBV6-5 and TRBJ2-5, with D maybe TRBD1 (5 bases). The J call is doubtful: the DNA matches TRBJ2-7 better. CDR1 is MNHEY, CDR2 SVGAGI, per germline. The CDR3 spans 15 residues.

This clonotype was counted ten times or more. The chain links TRBV7-2 to TRBJ1-6, with 8 positions matching TRBD1. Germline lookup yields CDR1 SGHTA and CDR2 FQGNSA. The CDR3 has 14 amino acids. With 5 bases clipped from V and 7 bases from J, the junction kept 4 bases outside the gene matches. The CDR3 protein is CASSLDRVNSPLHF. The CDR3 coding sequence is TGTGCCAGCAGCCTGGACAGGGTCAATTCACCCCTCCACTTT.

The chain joins TRBV28 to TRBJ2-3; 8 nucleotides agree with TRBD2. Germline CDR1 reads MDHEN; CDR2 reads SYDVKM. Trimming at V came to 11 bases and at J to 0 bases, leaving 13 bases not matched to a gene. The CDR3 has 16 residues. The CDR3 DNA reads TGTGCCTCCGAAGGTGTAGCGGGAACTAGCACAGATACGCAGTATTTT. It codes for CASEGVAGTSTDTQYF.

V and J are TRBV9 and TRBJ2-3, with D unclear. The CDR3 has 18 residues. The V gene lost 3 bases and the J gene lost 0 bases, with 20 bases spanning the gap. From germline, CDR1 is SGDLS and CDR2 YYNGEE. CDR3 amino acids: CASSDRTPQTYSTDTQYF. The CDR3, as DNA: TGTGCCAGCAGCGACCGAACACCGCAGACCTATAGCACAGATACGCAGTATTTT.